Listed below are T cell receptor beta chains from one sample, sequenced in a study of blood T cell repertoires in COVID-19. The data were produced by immunoSEQ multiplex PCR, yet TCRdb's version contains in-frame clones alone and is incomplete. This sample carries 300,000 to 350,000 clones, around nine tenths of them seen once, and the ten largest clones take 1%. Sequencing input: PBMCs or T cells enriched from blood (not recorded which). Receptor source: a young woman who had been exposed to COVID-19. The CDR3 runs from the conserved cysteine through the conserved F or W. A D gene is named only where the DNA matches it firmly. Rows give clone size only sometimes, using once, few, many, or a class for an expanded clone.

d_call j_call v_call clone_size cdr3_aa cdr3_nt
- TRBJ2-5 TRBV7-9 - CASSRRPEGETQYF TGTGCCAGCAGCCGTAGACCCGAGGGAGAGACCCAGTACTTC
- TRBJ2-5 TRBV6-5 once CASSREETQYF TGTGCCAGCAGCAGGGAAGAGACCCAGTACTTC
- TRBJ1-3 TRBV10-3 few CAISEVSYSGNTIYF TGTGCCATCAGTGAGGTGTCCTACTCTGGAAACACCATATATTTT
TRBD2 TRBJ2-7 TRBV29-1 - CSVTAGVGEQYF TGCAGCGTTACAGCGGGAGTCGGCGAGCAGTACTTC
- TRBJ2-5 TRBV6-5 - CASKASGETQYF TGTGCCAGCAAAGCCTCGGGAGAGACCCAGTACTTC
TRBD1 TRBJ1-2 TRBV28 - CASSLGQPYGYTF TGTGCCAGCAGCTTGGGACAGCCCTATGGCTACACCTTC
- TRBJ2-7 TRBV2 - CASSEIPRHYEQYF TGTGCCAGCAGTGAAATCCCACGACACTACGAGCAGTACTTC
- TRBJ1-1 TRBV14 once CASSFRGAGNTEAFF TGTGCCAGCAGCTTCCGGGGGGCCGGGAACACTGAAGCTTTCTTT
- TRBJ1-5 TRBV3-1/TRBV3-2 - CASSQAGANQPQHF TGTGCCAGCTCACAGGCGGGGGCAAATCAGCCCCAGCATTTT
- TRBJ1-3 TRBV2 - CASTQGSTNGNTIYF TGTGCCAGCACCCAGGGGAGTACCAACGGAAACACCATATATTTT
- TRBJ2-1 TRBV2 - CASRISGIYYNEQFF TGTGCCAGCAGGATAAGCGGTATATACTACAATGAGCAGTTCTTC
- TRBJ2-3 TRBV14 once CASSQSRLLGTDTQYF TGTGCCAGCAGCCAAAGTCGGCTCCTCGGGACAGATACGCAGTATTTT
- TRBJ2-3 TRBV27 - CASSSIGAPNTDTQYF TGTGCCAGCAGTTCCATAGGGGCTCCTAACACAGATACGCAGTATTTT
- TRBJ1-1 TRBV27 few CASSWGGRNTEAFF TGTGCCAGCAGTTGGGGGGGGCGGAACACTGAAGCTTTCTTT
TRBD1 TRBJ1-2 TRBV15 few CATSRSGTGAGYTF TGTGCCACCAGCAGATCCGGGACAGGGGCCGGCTACACCTTC
- TRBJ2-3 TRBV5-1 - CASSLGQSPDTQYF TGCGCCAGCAGCTTGGGTCAATCCCCAGATACGCAGTATTTT
- TRBJ1-1 TRBV18 - CASSPLDRIYTEAFF TGTGCCAGCTCACCACTGGACAGAATCTACACTGAAGCTTTCTTT
TRBD1 TRBJ1-2 TRBV27 - CASSWDREFYGYTF TGTGCCAGCAGTTGGGACAGGGAATTCTATGGCTACACCTTC
TRBD1 TRBJ1-2 TRBV5-5 - CASSAWTGGANYGYTF TGTGCCAGCAGCGCCTGGACAGGGGGCGCCAACTATGGCTACACCTTC
TRBD1 TRBJ1-4 TRBV15 - CATSIRTGANEKLFF TGTGCCACCAGCATTCGGACAGGAGCTAATGAAAAACTGTTTTTT
- TRBJ2-3 TRBV30 - CAWSVRGASTDTQYF TGTGCCTGGAGTGTACGGGGAGCTAGCACAGATACGCAGTATTTT
- TRBJ2-3 TRBV9 - CASSVTVAAYTDTQYF TGTGCCAGCAGCGTGACCGTAGCGGCTTACACAGATACGCAGTATTTT
- TRBJ2-1 TRBV2 - CASSEETAGYNEQFF TGTGCCAGCAGTGAAGAGACGGCAGGATACAATGAGCAGTTCTTC
TRBD1 TRBJ1-5 TRBV30 - CAWSVKVGTGANQPQHF TGTGCCTGGAGTGTAAAGGTTGGGACAGGGGCCAATCAGCCCCAGCATTTT
- TRBJ1-2 TRBV28 - CASSFDQGYYGYTF TGTGCCAGCAGTTTCGATCAGGGCTACTATGGCTACACCTTC
- TRBJ1-5 TRBV12-3/TRBV12-4 - CASSYGSDQPQHF TGTGCCAGCAGCTACGGGTCGGATCAGCCCCAGCATTTT
- TRBJ2-5 TRBV11-2 - CASSLDRETQYF TGTGCCAGCAGCTTAGATCGGGAGACCCAGTACTTC
- TRBJ2-2 TRBV19 - CASSNPGQPNTGELFF TGTGCCAGTAGTAACCCGGGACAACCTAACACCGGGGAGCTGTTTTTT
TRBD1 TRBJ2-7 TRBV10-1 - CATSPAQGAYEQYF TGCGCCACCTCACCCGCGCAGGGGGCCTACGAGCAGTACTTC
- TRBJ1-1 TRBV19 few CASDRRGGGAFF TGTGCCAGTGATCGCCGGGGTGGCGGGGCTTTCTTT
TRBD2 TRBJ2-5 TRBV27 few CASSLSAGTSGRAALEETQYF TGTGCCAGCAGTTTATCGGCCGGGACTAGCGGGAGGGCGGCCTTAGAGGAGACCCAGTACTTC
TRBD2 TRBJ2-7 TRBV27 once CASTVAGGRHYEQYF TGTGCCAGCACCGTAGCGGGAGGGCGGCACTACGAGCAGTACTTC
TRBD2 TRBJ2-2 TRBV28 once CASDSPRTRGNTGELFF TGTGCCAGCGACTCGCCCCGGACTAGGGGGAACACCGGGGAGCTGTTTTTT
- TRBJ1-2 TRBV28 - CASSLDYRGYTF TGTGCCAGCAGTTTGGACTATCGTGGCTACACCTTC
TRBD2 TRBJ2-5 TRBV11-2 once CASSPSGRAGETQYF TGTGCCAGCAGCCCTAGCGGGAGGGCCGGAGAGACCCAGTACTTC
- TRBJ1-5 TRBV6-5 once CASRTTRNQPQHF TGTGCCAGCAGAACCACACGAAATCAGCCCCAGCATTTT